This record looks at one T cell receptor (beta chain) sequence and its context. This sample was included in a study of blood T cell repertoires in COVID-19. The germline V gene has CDR1 PRHDT and CDR2 FYEKMQ (reference sequence). The CDR3 length is 15 residues. The V segment lost 5 bases and the J segment 2 bases; nucleotides outside the gene matches: 9. TCRdb keeps only in-frame clones here, not all; method: immunoSEQ multiplex PCR. This repertoire shows approximately 220,000 clones, 80% to 85% found once; its top ten account for roughly 2.4%. The V call is TRBV13, the J call TRBJ2-7; 7 nucleotides align to TRBD1. The sequenced sample consisted of peripheral blood. The source of this sequence is an older woman with acute or convalescent COVID-19. The CDR3 coding sequence is TGTGCCAGCAGCACAAGACGGACAGGCGCCTACGAGCAGTACTTC. Amino acids: CASSTRRTGAYEQYF.